This T cell receptor (beta chain) originates from a study of T cell repertoires in cytomegalovirus infection. Across the study: Public TCR beta signatures marked donors with CMV infection and the matching HLA.

V was shortened by 5 bases and J by 3 bases, with 17 bases between the two germline ends. Germline lookup yields CDR1 SEHNR and CDR2 FQNEAQ (reference sequence). The CDR3 totals 16 residues. Overall study results and limits: CMV-specific TCR beta clonotypes restricted by HLA-C were the ones dominating the ex vivo response. Identification of carriers of CMV plus the relevant HLA was achieved through cumulative public TCR beta family frequency.

TCRdb re-derived calls from the reads in MiXCR, one entry per CDR3 protein. The top ten hold less than 3% of the sample, which has over 150,000 distinct CDR3 sequences, approximately 19% seen once. Notes on this clonotype: Its cognate antigen is unknown.

The sequence was collected from a human donor in good health (CMV status not recorded). Some clones in this sample may be carry-over from other donors' samples. The chain combines TRBV7-9 with TRBJ1-3; possible D gene TRBD1, 5 bases. Specimen: PBMCs. CDR3: CASSEFSGESGNTIYF. CDR3 DNA: TGTGCCAGCAGCGAATTTTCGGGGGAAAGTGGAAACACCATATATTTT.